This T cell receptor (beta chain) was obtained from a study of blood T cell repertoires in COVID-19. Study-level information: Samples representing acute and convalescent COVID-19 were sourced from the United States, Italy and Spain. T cells, B-cell-depleted T cells, or PBMCs provided the cDNA or gDNA that served as material.

In the authors' methods: The assay estimated nucleated cells by amplifying reference gene primers. Here immunoSEQ multiplex PCR was the method, and the copy in TCRdb shows in-frame clones only, minus some. D and trimming come from the DNA, and the V and J calls and clone size come from that table. This table has about 190,000 clones, approximately 86% appearing once. This clonotype originated in a woman aged 30 to 39 with active or convalescent COVID-19. The sample was peripheral blood.

The CDR3 sequence is CASRVLALDEQYF. CDR3 DNA sequence: TGTGCCAGCAGAGTCCTAGCTCTCGACGAGCAGTACTTC. This chain links TRBV6-6 with TRBJ2-7; weak D call: TRBD2 (5 bases). The CDR3 loop spans 13 amino acids. Germline CDR1 and CDR2: MNHNY and SVGAGI (reference sequence). Deletions cut 6 bases from V and 5 bases from J, with 14 bases between.